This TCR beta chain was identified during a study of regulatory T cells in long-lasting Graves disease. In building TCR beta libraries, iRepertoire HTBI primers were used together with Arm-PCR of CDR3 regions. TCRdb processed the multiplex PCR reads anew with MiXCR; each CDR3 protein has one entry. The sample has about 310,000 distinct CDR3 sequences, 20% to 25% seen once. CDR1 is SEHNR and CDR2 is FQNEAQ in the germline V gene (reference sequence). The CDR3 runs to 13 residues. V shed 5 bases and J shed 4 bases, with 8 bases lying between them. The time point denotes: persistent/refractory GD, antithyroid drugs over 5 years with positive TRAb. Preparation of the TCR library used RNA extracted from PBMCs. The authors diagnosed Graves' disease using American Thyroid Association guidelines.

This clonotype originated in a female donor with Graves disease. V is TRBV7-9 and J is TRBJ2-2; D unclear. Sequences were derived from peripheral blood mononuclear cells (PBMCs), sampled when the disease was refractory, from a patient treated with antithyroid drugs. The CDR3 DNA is TGTGCCAGCAGCGCCAGATTCACCGGGGAGCTGTTTTTT. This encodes CASSARFTGELFF.